This T cell receptor (beta chain) came from a study of early T cells in non-severe SARS-CoV-2 infection. Overall study findings and caveats: Clonotype matching in VDJdb favored anti-spike CD8 responses and did not capture private and CD4 specificities.

This CDR3 has 14 amino acids. Trimming removed 6 bases from V and 5 bases from J; junction bases left unmatched: 4. As concerns this clonotype: The target antigen is unknown.

Individual cDNA molecules received unique molecular identifiers. TCRdb itself ran the 5' RACE reads through MiXCR, one entry per CDR3 protein. The sample has 40,000 to 50,000 distinct CDR3 sequences; approximately 13% are singletons. The sequenced sample was whole blood. The sequence was collected from an adult who was a healthcare worker with PCR-confirmed SARS-CoV-2 infection or an uninfected control (not recorded which). The V and J genes are TRBV12-3 or TRBV12-4 and TRBJ2-1, with TRBD2 matching over 10 bases. The CDR3 DNA sequence: TGTGCCAGCAGAACTAGCGGGGCCCACAATGAGCAGTTCTTC. This translates into CASRTSGAHNEQFF.